This TCR beta chain was documented in a study of CD8 T cells in Susac syndrome. Study findings and constraints: CD4+ T cell repertoires in Susac syndrome exhibited no evidence of clonal expansion.

With random hexamers, reverse transcription was performed on about 0.5 to 1 ug of RNA. Each CDR3 protein is one row after TCRdb ran MiXCR on the immunoSEQ multiplex PCR reads. The profile covers about 180,000 distinct CDR3 sequences, with 85% to 95% appearing a single time and roughly 0.11% taken by the ten largest. V lost 5 bases, J lost 5 bases, and 5 bases lay in between. The CDR3 spans 10 residues. Germline CDR1 SGHRS, CDR2 YFSETQ. A note on this clonotype: The antigen remains unidentified.

Source material: CD4+ T cells from PBMCs. This TCR came from a human donor with Susac syndrome. This chain joins TRBV5-1 and TRBJ2-7, with D unclear. The CDR3 DNA follows: TGCGCCAGCAGTTCCCACGAGCAGTACTTC. This sequence encodes CASSSHEQYF.